Listed here is a single T cell receptor (beta chain). This specimen comes from a study of blood T cell repertoires in COVID-19. Profiled with immunoSEQ multiplex PCR; TCRdb holds only in-frame clones, not every one. The sample records roughly 280,000 clones, 86% being singletons. The CDR3 has 15 amino acids. The V gene's germline CDR1 is KGHSH and CDR2 LQKENI. V was pared by 5 bases and J by 4 bases, with 9 bases of the junction left unmatched. The J gene is TRBJ1-1, the V gene TRBV18; 8 bases match TRBD1. The sequence derives from a man aged 30 to 45 with active or convalescent COVID-19. Sequenced material: peripheral blood. CDR3 sequence reads: CASSSQQGERTEAFF. CDR3 sequence (DNA): TGTGCCAGCTCATCGCAACAGGGGGAGCGCACTGAAGCTTTCTTT. Full variable domain (remainder filled in from reference TRBV18 and TRBJ1-1): NAGVMQNPRHLVRRRGQEARLRCSPMKGHSHVYWYRQLPEEGLKFMVYLQKENIIDESGMPKERFSAEFPKEGPSILRIQQVVRGDSAAYFCASSSQQGERTEAFFGQGTRLTVV.